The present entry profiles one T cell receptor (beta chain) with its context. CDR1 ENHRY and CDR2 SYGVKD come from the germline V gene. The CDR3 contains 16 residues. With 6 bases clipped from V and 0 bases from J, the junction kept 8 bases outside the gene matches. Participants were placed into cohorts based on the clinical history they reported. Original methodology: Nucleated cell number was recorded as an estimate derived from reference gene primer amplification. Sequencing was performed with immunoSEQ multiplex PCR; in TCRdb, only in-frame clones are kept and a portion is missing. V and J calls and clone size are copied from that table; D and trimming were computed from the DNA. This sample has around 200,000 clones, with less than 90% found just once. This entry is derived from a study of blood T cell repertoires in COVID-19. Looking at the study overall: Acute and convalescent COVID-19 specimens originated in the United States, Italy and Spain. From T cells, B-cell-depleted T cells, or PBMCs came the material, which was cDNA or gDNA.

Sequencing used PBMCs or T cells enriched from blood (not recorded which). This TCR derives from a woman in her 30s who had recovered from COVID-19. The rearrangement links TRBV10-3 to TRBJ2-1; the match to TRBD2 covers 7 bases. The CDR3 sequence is CAISEAGRGSYNEQFF. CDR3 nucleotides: TGTGCCATCAGCGAGGCGGGGAGGGGCTCCTACAATGAGCAGTTCTTC.